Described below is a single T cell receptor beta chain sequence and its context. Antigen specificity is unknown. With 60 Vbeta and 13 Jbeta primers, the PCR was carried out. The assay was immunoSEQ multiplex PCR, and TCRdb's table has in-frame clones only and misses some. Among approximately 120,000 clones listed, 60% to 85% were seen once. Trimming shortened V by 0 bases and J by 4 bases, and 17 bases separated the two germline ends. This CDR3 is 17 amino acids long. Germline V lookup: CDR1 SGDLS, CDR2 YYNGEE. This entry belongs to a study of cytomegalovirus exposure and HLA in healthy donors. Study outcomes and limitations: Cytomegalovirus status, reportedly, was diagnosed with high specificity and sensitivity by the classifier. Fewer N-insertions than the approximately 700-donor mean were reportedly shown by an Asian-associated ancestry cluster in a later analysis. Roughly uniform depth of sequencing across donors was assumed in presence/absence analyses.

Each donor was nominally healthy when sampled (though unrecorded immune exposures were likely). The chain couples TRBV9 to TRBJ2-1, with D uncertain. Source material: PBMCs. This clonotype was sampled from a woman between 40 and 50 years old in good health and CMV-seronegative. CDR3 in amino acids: CASSVEALPLSYNEQFF. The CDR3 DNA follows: TGTGCCAGCAGCGTAGAGGCACTACCTCTATCTTACAATGAGCAGTTCTTC.